This T cell receptor beta chain appears in the sequencing data of a study of cytomegalovirus exposure and HLA in healthy donors. These donors, healthy bone marrow donors, were studied. Both 60 Vbeta primers and 13 Jbeta primers went into the PCR. Sequencing was performed with immunoSEQ multiplex PCR; in TCRdb, only in-frame clones are kept and a portion is missing. The profile shows 170,000 or so clones, more than 80% of them singletons. Study conclusions and caveats: A likely sequencing artifact accounted for one observed cluster of highly shared sequence variants.

As regards this clone: The antigen remains undetermined. The identical CDR3 is also encoded by other nucleotide sequences in the sample.

The CDR3 covers 11 residues. Germline V gene data show CDR1 as MNHEY and CDR2 as SVGAGI. V lost 7 bases and J 5 bases, leaving 8 bases between the germline ends. Sequencing used PBMCs. The receptor was derived from a boy under 18 in good health and CMV-seronegative. This rearrangement joins TRBV6-5 to TRBJ1-1; D is perhaps TRBD1 (5 bases). The CDR3 nucleotides are TGTGCCAGCACTCAGGGAACTGAAGCTTTCTTT. Amino acid sequence: CASTQGTEAFF.